The 9 T cell receptor beta chains reported below all come from one sample, sequenced in a study of OX40 agonist ivuxolimab in advanced cancers. Data came from immunoSEQ multiplex PCR; TCRdb stores just in-frame clones and leaves some out. The profile shows approximately 74,000 clones, 75% to 95% of them singletons. The sample was CD4+ or CD8+ T cells sorted from blood, taken in a trial of the OX40 agonist ivuxolimab. All receptors come from an adult with an advanced solid tumor such as melanoma, head and neck, liver or kidney cancer.

The chain has TRBV29-1 and TRBJ1-1, with TRBD1 matching 8 bases. The CDR3 totals 13 residues. The trim removed 7 bases at V and 1 base at J, leaving 5 bases unmatched. Germline CDR1 SQVTM, CDR2 ANQGSEA. The CDR3 loop is CSAEGQENTEAFF. CDR3 DNA: TGCAGCGCTGAGGGACAGGAGAACACTGAAGCTTTCTTT.

As regards this clone: Other DNA sequences within the sample encode an identical CDR3. The V gene is TRBV7-9, the J gene TRBJ2-7; D unclear. Per germline, CDR1 SEHNR and CDR2 FQNEAQ (reference sequence). This CDR3 is built from 13 residues. Trimming pared 1 base from V and 3 bases from J, leaving 7 bases between. The CDR3 spells CASSLGGNYEQYF. In DNA, the CDR3 is TGTGCCAGCAGCTTAGGGGGAAACTACGAGCAGTACTTC.

This chain joins TRBV18 and TRBJ2-1, with D uncertain. This CDR3 spans 15 amino acids. The germline V gene encodes CDR1 KGHSH and CDR2 LQKENI. Trimming cost V 1 base and J 3 bases, with 10 bases left between them. Written as DNA, the CDR3 is TGTGCCAGCTCACCACTGGATCCCCTCTACAATGAGCAGTTCTTC. Residues: CASSPLDPLYNEQFF.

The chain combines TRBV4-3 with TRBJ2-7; TRBD1 agrees at 8 bases. Unmatched junction bases numbered 5, after V lost 5 bases and J lost 2 bases. The CDR3 length is 14 residues. Germline-derived CDR1 and CDR2 are LGHNA and YSLEER. The CDR3: CASSYGTGPYEQYF. CDR3 coding DNA: TGCGCCAGCAGCTATGGGACAGGCCCCTACGAGCAGTACTTC.

This clone has just one count. An end of the junction differs from the germline gene, which may be a read error. The chain links TRBV19 to TRBJ1-1; D gene uncertain. The CDR3 covers 14 residues. The germline V gene has CDR1 LNHDA and CDR2 SQIVND (reference sequence). The CDR3 reads CASSLDPGNTEAFF. The CDR3 DNA sequence: TGTGCCAGTAGTCTAGACCCGGGGAACACTGAAGCTTTCTTT.

The chain links TRBV27 to TRBJ2-1, with TRBD1 as a possible D gene (6 bases). V lost 5 bases and J lost 5, with 10 bases in between. Germline values: CDR1 MNHEY, CDR2 SMNVEV (reference sequence). The CDR3 runs 13 residues. Here the CDR3 DNA reads TGTGCCAGCAGTGAAACAGGGAACAATGAGCAGTTCTTC. It specifies CASSETGNNEQFF.

J is TRBJ2-7 and V is TRBV9; 7 bases are shared with TRBD1. This CDR3 spans 16 amino acids. Germline CDR1 is SGDLS and CDR2 is YYNGEE. Trimming took 3 bases from V and 2 from J; bases not matched to a gene: 11. CDR3 loop: CASSGGGGGTPYEQYF. The CDR3 bases are TGTGCCAGCAGCGGAGGGGGCGGCGGAACGCCCTACGAGCAGTACTTC.

The rearrangement links TRBV20-1 to TRBJ2-1, with D unresolved. The V gene's germline CDR1 is DFQATT and CDR2 SNEGSKA (reference sequence). The CDR3 consists of 8 residues. V lost 7 bases to trimming and J lost 7 bases, with 2 bases between them. The CDR3 reads CSVNEQFF. The CDR3 region has the DNA TGCAGTGTTAATGAGCAGTTCTTC.

This chain connects TRBV10-3 to TRBJ1-1; D is perhaps TRBD1 (5 bases). Per germline, CDR1 ENHRY and CDR2 SYGVKD. The CDR3 runs 12 residues. The V end lost 4 bases, the J end lost 5 bases, and 8 bases lay between the germline ends. CDR3 in DNA: TGTGCCATCAGTGTGGGGGGAACTGAAGCTTTCTTT. Translating it yields CAISVGGTEAFF.